This T cell receptor (beta chain) was retrieved from a study of blood T cell repertoires in COVID-19. Background on the study: COVID-19 samples collected from the United States, Italy and Spain covered acute and convalescent phases.

Original data processing: Quantification of nucleated cells was approximated via reference gene primer amplification. Only in-frame clones appear in the TCRdb table, and some are missing; sequencing was by immunoSEQ multiplex PCR. Clonal size and the V and J genes are those of that table, whereas D and trimming came from the DNA. The sample lists some 240,000 clones, 80% occurring once. CDR1 and CDR2 (germline): SGDLS, YYNGEE. The CDR3 loop spans 17 amino acids. V was shortened by 0 bases and J by 0 bases, with 14 bases between the two germline ends. This receptor was obtained from a woman between 65 and 79 years old with acute or convalescent COVID-19. Sequencing was carried out using peripheral blood. The chain combines TRBV9 with TRBJ2-3; tentative D call: TRBD2 (7 bases). In nucleotides, the CDR3 is TGTGCCAGCAGCGTAGATGGGGGGGGCACCAGCACAGATACGCAGTATTTT. Amino acid sequence: CASSVDGGGTSTDTQYF.